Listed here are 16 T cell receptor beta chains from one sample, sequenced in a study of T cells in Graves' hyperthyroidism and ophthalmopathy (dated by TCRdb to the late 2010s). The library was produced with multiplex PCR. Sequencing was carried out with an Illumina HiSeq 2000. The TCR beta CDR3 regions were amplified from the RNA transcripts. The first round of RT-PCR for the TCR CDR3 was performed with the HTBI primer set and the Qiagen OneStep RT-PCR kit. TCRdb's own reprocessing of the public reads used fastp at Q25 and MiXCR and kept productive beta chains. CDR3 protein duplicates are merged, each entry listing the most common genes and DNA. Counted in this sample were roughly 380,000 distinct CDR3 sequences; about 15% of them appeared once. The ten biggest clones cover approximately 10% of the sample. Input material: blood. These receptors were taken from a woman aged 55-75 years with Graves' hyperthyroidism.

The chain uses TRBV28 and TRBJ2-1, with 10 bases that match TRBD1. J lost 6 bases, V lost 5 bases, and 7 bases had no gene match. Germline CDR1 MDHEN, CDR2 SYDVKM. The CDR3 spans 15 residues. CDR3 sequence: CASSAPGTGANEQFF. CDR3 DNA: TGTGCCAGCAGTGCCCCCGGGACAGGGGCCAATGAGCAGTTCTTC.

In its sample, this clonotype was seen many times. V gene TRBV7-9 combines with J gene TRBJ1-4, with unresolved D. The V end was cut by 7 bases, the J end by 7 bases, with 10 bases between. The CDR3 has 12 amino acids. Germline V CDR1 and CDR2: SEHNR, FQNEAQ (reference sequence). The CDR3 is CASKSDAEKLFF. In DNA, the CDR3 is TGTGCCAGCAAGTCGGATGCTGAAAAACTGTTTTTT.

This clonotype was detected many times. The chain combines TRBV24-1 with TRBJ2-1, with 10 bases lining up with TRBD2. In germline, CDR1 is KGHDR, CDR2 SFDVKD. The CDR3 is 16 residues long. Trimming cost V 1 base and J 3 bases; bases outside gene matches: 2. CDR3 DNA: TGTGCCACCAGTGATTTCGGGACTAGCGACTACAATGAGCAGTTCTTC. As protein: CATSDFGTSDYNEQFF.

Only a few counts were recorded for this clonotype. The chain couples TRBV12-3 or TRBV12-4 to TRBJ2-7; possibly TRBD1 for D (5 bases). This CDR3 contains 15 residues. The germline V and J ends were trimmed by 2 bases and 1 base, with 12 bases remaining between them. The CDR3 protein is CASSLTGELSYEQYF. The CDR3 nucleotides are TGTGCCAGCAGTTTAACAGGCGAATTATCCTACGAGCAGTACTTC.

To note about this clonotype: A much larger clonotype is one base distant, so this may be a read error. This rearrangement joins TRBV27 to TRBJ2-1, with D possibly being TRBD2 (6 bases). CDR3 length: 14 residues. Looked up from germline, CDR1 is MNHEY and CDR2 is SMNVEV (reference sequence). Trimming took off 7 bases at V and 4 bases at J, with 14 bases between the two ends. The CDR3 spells CASNSGLMYNEQFF. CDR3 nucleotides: TGTGCCAGCAACTCCGGACTAATGTACAATGAGCAGTTCTTC.

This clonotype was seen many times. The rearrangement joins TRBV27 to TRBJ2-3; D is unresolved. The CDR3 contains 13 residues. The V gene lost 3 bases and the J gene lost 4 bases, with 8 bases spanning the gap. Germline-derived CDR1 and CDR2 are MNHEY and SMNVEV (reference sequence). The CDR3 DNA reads TGTGCCAGCAGTTTTTTCGGAGCAGATACGCAGTATTTT. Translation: CASSFFGADTQYF.

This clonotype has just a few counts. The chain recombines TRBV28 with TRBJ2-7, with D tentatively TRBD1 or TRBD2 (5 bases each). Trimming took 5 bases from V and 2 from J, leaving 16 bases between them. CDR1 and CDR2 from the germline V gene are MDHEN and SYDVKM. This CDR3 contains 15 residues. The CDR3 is CASSTRGREAYEQYF. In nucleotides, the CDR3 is TGTGCCAGCAGTACCCGGGGCAGGGAAGCCTACGAGCAGTACTTC.

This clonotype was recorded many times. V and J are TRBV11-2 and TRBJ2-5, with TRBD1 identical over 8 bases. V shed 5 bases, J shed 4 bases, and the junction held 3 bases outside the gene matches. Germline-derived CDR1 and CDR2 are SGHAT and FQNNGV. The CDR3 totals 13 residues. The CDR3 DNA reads TGTGCCAGCAGCAGGGACAGGCTAGAGACCCAGTACTTC. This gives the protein CASSRDRLETQYF.

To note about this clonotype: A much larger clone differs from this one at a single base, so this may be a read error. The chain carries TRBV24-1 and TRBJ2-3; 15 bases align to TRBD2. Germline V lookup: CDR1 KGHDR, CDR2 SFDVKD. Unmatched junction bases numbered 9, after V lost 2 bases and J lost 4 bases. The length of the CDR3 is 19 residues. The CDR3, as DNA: TGTGCCACCAGTGATTCCTTAGGGACTAGCGGGAGGCCCCCAGATACGCAGTATTTT. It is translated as CATSDSLGTSGRPPDTQYF.

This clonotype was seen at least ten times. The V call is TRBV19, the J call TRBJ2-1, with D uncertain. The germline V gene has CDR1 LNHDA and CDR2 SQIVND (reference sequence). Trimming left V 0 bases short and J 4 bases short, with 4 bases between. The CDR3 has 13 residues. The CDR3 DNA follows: TGTGCCAGTAGTATAGAGGGTTACAATGAGCAGTTCTTC. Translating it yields CASSIEGYNEQFF.

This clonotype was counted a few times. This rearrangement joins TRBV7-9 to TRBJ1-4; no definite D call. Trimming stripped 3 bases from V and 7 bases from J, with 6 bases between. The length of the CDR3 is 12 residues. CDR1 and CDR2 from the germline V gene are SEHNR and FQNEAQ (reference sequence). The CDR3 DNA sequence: TGTGCCAGCAGCTTTTCCGGTGAAAAACTGTTTTTT. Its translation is CASSFSGEKLFF.

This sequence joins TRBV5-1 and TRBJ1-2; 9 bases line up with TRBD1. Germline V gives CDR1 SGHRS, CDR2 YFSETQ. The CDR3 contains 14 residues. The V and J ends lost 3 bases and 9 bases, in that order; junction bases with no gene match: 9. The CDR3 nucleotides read TGCGCCAGCAGCTATACAGGGGGCATTGAGCGCTACACCTTC. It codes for CASSYTGGIERYTF.

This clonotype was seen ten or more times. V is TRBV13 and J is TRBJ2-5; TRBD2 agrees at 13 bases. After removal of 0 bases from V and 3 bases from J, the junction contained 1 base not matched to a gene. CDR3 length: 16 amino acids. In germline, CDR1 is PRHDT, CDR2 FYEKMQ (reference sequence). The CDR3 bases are TGTGCCAGCAGCTTAGGTGGACTAGCGGGAGAAGAGACCCAGTACTTC. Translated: CASSLGGLAGEETQYF.

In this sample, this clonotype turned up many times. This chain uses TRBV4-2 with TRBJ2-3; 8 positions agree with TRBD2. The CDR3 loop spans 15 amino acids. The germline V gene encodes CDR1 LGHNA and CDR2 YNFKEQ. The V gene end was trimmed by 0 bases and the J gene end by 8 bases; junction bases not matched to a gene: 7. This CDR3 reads CASSQDWETSGTQYF. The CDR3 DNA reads TGTGCCAGCAGCCAAGACTGGGAAACTAGCGGTACGCAGTATTTT.

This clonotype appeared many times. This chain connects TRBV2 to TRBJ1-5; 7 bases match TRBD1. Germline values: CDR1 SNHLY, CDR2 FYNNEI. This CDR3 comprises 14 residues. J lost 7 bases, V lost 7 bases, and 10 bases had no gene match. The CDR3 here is CASKERQGDQPQHF. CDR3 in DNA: TGTGCCAGCAAGGAGCGGCAGGGGGACCAGCCCCAGCATTTT. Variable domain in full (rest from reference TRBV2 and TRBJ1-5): EPEVTQTPSHQVTQMGQEVILRCVPISNHLYFYWYRQILGQKVEFLVSFYNNEISEKSEIFDDQFSVERPDGSNFTLKIRSTKLEDSAMYFCASKERQGDQPQHFGDGTRLSIL.

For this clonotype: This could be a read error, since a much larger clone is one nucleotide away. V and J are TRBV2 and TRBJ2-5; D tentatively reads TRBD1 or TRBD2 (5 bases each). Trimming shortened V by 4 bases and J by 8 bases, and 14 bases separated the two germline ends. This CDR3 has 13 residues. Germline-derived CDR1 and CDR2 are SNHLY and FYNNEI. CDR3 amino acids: CASSGDGFETQYF. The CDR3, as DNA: TGTGCCAGCAGTGGGGACGGGTTTGAAACCCAGTACTTC.